The 20 T cell receptor beta chains in this list originate from one sample, sequenced in a study of shared clonotypes between healthy human individuals. The naive CD8 fraction comprised CD45RO-negative cells positively selected for CCR7 and excluded terminally differentiated effector memory CD45RA+ cells. Some clones are missing from TCRdb's copy, which holds only in-frame ones; the method was immunoSEQ multiplex PCR. The repertoire has about 2.1 million clones, approximately 92% of them found once; the top ten carry under 2%. The material sequenced was naive CD8+ T cells from PBMCs. The receptors come from a man aged 18 to 35 in good health. Some clones in this sample may be carry-over from other donors' samples.

The chain employs TRBV7-8 and TRBJ1-2, with a possible D match to TRBD1 (5 bases). V shed 2 bases and J shed 4 bases, with 20 bases lying between them. Per germline, CDR1 SGHVS and CDR2 FQNEAQ. The CDR3 runs to 17 residues. The CDR3 DNA follows: TGTGCCAGCAGCTTAACCCGGGGCGGGGCCTGGGGCTATGGCTACACCTTC. Translation: CASSLTRGGAWGYGYTF.

The chain combines TRBV6-1 with TRBJ1-1; unclear D gene. Per the germline V gene, CDR1 is MNHNS and CDR2 is SASEGT. V lost 5 bases, J lost 0 bases, and 7 bases lay in between. The CDR3 length is 13 residues. This CDR3 reads CASSPYMNTEAFF. CDR3 in DNA: TGTGCCAGCAGTCCGTATATGAACACTGAAGCTTTCTTT.

V and J are TRBV9 and TRBJ2-7; 9 positions match TRBD2. V shed 6 bases and J 3 bases; nucleotides not matched to a gene: 10. CDR3 length equals 15 residues. Germline V gene data show CDR1 as SGDLS and CDR2 as YYNGEE. The CDR3 region is CASNEGGLAGYEQYF. The CDR3 DNA follows: TGTGCCAGCAACGAAGGGGGACTAGCTGGCTACGAGCAGTACTTC.

The chain has TRBV19 and TRBJ1-3; weak D call: TRBD1 (5 bases). The CDR3 runs 14 residues. CDR1 is LNHDA and CDR2 is SQIVND in the germline V gene (reference sequence). Trimming stripped 7 bases from V and 0 bases from J, with 10 bases between. This chain's CDR3 is CASNYRNSGNTIYF. In DNA form, the CDR3 reads TGTGCCAGTAATTACAGGAACTCTGGAAACACCATATATTTT.

The chain has TRBV7-2 and TRBJ2-7, with 9 positions matching TRBD2. CDR3 length: 14 residues. CDR1 and CDR2 from the germline V gene are SGHTA and FQGNSA. J was trimmed by 4 bases and V by 5 bases; bases with no gene match: 6. In DNA form, the CDR3 reads TGTGCCAGCAGCATTGGACTAGCGTCGTACGAGCAGTACTTC. This codes for CASSIGLASYEQYF.

The genes are TRBV6-5 and TRBJ2-6; D gene unclear. Looked up from germline, CDR1 is MNHEY and CDR2 is SVGAGI. This CDR3 comprises 14 residues. Between the trimmed V and J ends, which lost 8 bases and 0 bases, there was a span of 8 bases. The CDR3 protein is CASRYRSGANVLTF. The CDR3 DNA sequence: TGTGCCAGCCGCTACCGCTCTGGGGCCAACGTCCTGACTTTC.

A single count supports this clone. The rearrangement uses TRBV29-1 and TRBJ2-1; 7 bases fit TRBD1. V dropped 7 bases and J dropped 2; count of bases not matched to a gene: 11. The germline V gene encodes CDR1 SQVTM and CDR2 ANQGSEA. The CDR3 length is 15 residues. The CDR3 DNA sequence: TGCAGCGCCCCGGATCCGGGACAGCCCTACAATGAGCAGTTCTTC. Translation: CSAPDPGQPYNEQFF.

For this clone: Other DNA sequences in the sample encode the same CDR3. This chain links TRBV9 with TRBJ2-1; D tentatively reads TRBD1 or TRBD2 (5 bases each). V lost 0 bases and J 8 bases, leaving 9 bases between the germline ends. The CDR3 runs 13 residues. Germline V gene sequence: CDR1 SGDLS, CDR2 YYNGEE. CDR3 sequence: CASSVGLGDEQFF. CDR3 in DNA: TGTGCCAGCAGCGTAGGGCTGGGGGATGAGCAGTTCTTC.

This chain connects TRBV9 to TRBJ2-1; no clear D. The CDR3 loop spans 13 amino acids. Looked up from germline, CDR1 is SGDLS and CDR2 is YYNGEE. Trimming removed 4 bases from V and 4 bases from J, with 9 bases in between. The CDR3 nucleotides are TGTGCCAGCAGCTCTACAGAATACAATGAGCAGTTCTTC. As protein: CASSSTEYNEQFF.

The chain is built from TRBV9 and TRBJ2-4; 9 bases line up with TRBD1. Germline-derived CDR1 and CDR2 are SGDLS and YYNGEE. The CDR3 is 18 residues long. Trimming at V came to 3 bases and at J to 0 bases, leaving 10 bases not matched to a gene. CDR3 in amino acids: CASSDPRTGDLAKNIQYF. DNA for the CDR3: TGTGCCAGCAGCGACCCCCGGACAGGGGATCTAGCCAAAAACATTCAGTACTTC.

The chain recombines TRBV28 with TRBJ2-6; TRBD2 might be the D (6 bases). CDR1 MDHEN and CDR2 SYDVKM come from the germline V gene. The CDR3 covers 16 residues. The V and J ends lost 7 bases and 3 bases respectively, with 16 bases between them. The CDR3 DNA is TGTGCCAGCAACCCCTTTGGGAGGATTGGGGCCAACGTCCTGACTTTC. This translates into CASNPFGRIGANVLTF.

The chain links TRBV7-2 to TRBJ2-1, with 9 positions matching TRBD2. In germline, CDR1 is SGHTA, CDR2 FQGNSA. J lost 5 bases, V lost 3 bases, and 8 bases had no gene match. CDR3 size: 16 residues. In DNA form, the CDR3 reads TGTGCCAGCAGCTTCCCTAGCGGGATAGAAGACAATGAGCAGTTCTTC. Translated: CASSFPSGIEDNEQFF.

The V and J genes are TRBV2 and TRBJ2-7; 8 bases map to TRBD1. The CDR3 extends over 14 amino acids. Germline V gives CDR1 SNHLY, CDR2 FYNNEI. The ends lost 6 bases at V and 2 bases at J; junction bases unmatched: 6. The CDR3 DNA reads as TGTGCCAGCAGGTCCAGGGGGCTCCCCTACGAGCAGTACTTC. Protein product: CASRSRGLPYEQYF.

The rearrangement uses TRBV5-4 and TRBJ1-1; 8 bases line up with TRBD1. J gave up 5 bases and V 0 bases, and 9 bases lay outside the gene matches. Per the germline V gene, CDR1 is SGHNT and CDR2 is YYREEE (reference sequence). The CDR3 loop spans 16 amino acids. In DNA form, the CDR3 reads TGTGCCAGCAGCTTGGGTGCAGGGGGCGCGGCGACTGAAGCTTTCTTT. Translation gives CASSLGAGGAATEAFF.

The gene calls are TRBV6-6 and TRBJ1-5; D unresolved. CDR1 is MNHNY and CDR2 is SVGAGI in the germline V gene (reference sequence). V was cut by 8 bases and J by 4 bases, with 9 bases left in between. This CDR3 is 12 amino acids long. The CDR3 sequence: CASGVVNQPQHF. CDR3 coding DNA: TGTGCCAGCGGGGTGGTGAATCAGCCCCAGCATTTT.

This chain connects TRBV28 to TRBJ2-7; no definite D call. This CDR3 region has 14 residues. V was cut by 2 bases and J by 0 bases, with 8 bases left in between. Germline V gene lookup returns CDR1 MDHEN and CDR2 SYDVKM. In DNA form, the CDR3 reads TGTGCCAGCAGTTTAGGCATTTTCTCCTACGAGCAGTACTTC. The encoded protein is CASSLGIFSYEQYF.

The rearrangement uses TRBV4-1 and TRBJ2-1; no reliable D call. Germline CDR1 reads MGHRA; CDR2 reads YSYEKL. V lost 0 bases and J 1 base, leaving 10 bases between the germline ends. The CDR3 spans 16 residues. The CDR3 region has the DNA TGCGCCAGCAGCCAAGATCACCGCAGATCCTACAATGAGCAGTTCTTC. Translation gives CASSQDHRRSYNEQFF.

The chain links TRBV6-5 to TRBJ2-3; 11 nucleotides match TRBD2. V lost 6 bases, J lost 4 bases, and 6 bases stayed unmatched. Per the germline V gene, CDR1 is MNHEY and CDR2 is SVGAGI. This CDR3 is built from 15 residues. CDR3 coding DNA: TGTGCCAGCAGCCAAACTAGCGGGAGTTCAGATACGCAGTATTTT. Translation gives CASSQTSGSSDTQYF.

This clone was found once. The CDR3 nucleotides read TGTGCCAGCAGTCCAGACCTGGGCGCCTACGAGCAGTACTTC. Residues: CASSPDLGAYEQYF. This chain uses TRBV5-4 with TRBJ2-7, with D unresolved. Germline V gives CDR1 SGHNT, CDR2 YYREEE (reference sequence). The V end was cut by 5 bases, the J end by 2 bases, with 14 bases between. CDR3 length: 14 amino acids.

This rearrangement joins TRBV19 to TRBJ2-7, with TRBD2 matching 11 bases. This CDR3 comprises 15 residues. Germline lookup yields CDR1 LNHDA and CDR2 SQIVND (reference sequence). After removal of 4 bases from V and 1 base from J, the junction contained 3 bases not matched to a gene. CDR3 bases: TGTGCCAGTAGTACCGGGACTAGCGGTTCCTACGAGCAGTACTTC. Amino acid sequence: CASSTGTSGSYEQYF. Complete variable domain (other parts from reference TRBV19 and TRBJ2-7): DGGITQSPKYLFRKEGQNVTLSCEQNLNHDAMYWYRQDPGQGLRLIYYSQIVNDFQKGDIAEGYSVSREKKESFPLTVTSAQKNPTAFYLCASSTGTSGSYEQYFGPGTRLTVT.